This T cell receptor (beta chain) was sequenced for a study of blood T cell repertoires in COVID-19. Study at large: Sites in the United States, Italy and Spain provided acute and convalescent COVID-19 samples. Nucleic acid was either cDNA or gDNA, and it came from T cells, B-cell-depleted T cells, or PBMCs.

CDR1 is SNHLY and CDR2 is FYNNEI in the germline V gene. The CDR3 extends over 16 amino acids. Germline trimming cut 0 bases from V and 4 bases from J; bases unmatched to any gene: 5. In the original workflow: Quantification of nucleated cells was approximated via reference gene primer amplification. TCRdb's copy holds only in-frame clones and misses some; the assay was immunoSEQ multiplex PCR. From that table come the V and J calls and clone size; the DNA was used to work out D and trimming. The table records 150,000 to 200,000 clones, approximately 86% of them present only once. Seattle-derived patients entered the study during active infection and were followed longitudinally.

The J gene is TRBJ1-4, the V gene TRBV2; 7 positions match TRBD1. Source material: peripheral blood. The receptor's source is a man aged 60-69 years with COVID-19, enrolled during active disease. In nucleotides, the CDR3 is TGTGCCAGCAGTGAAGCGCGGGGACAGCTTAATGAAAAACTGTTTTTT. The encoded protein is CASSEARGQLNEKLFF.